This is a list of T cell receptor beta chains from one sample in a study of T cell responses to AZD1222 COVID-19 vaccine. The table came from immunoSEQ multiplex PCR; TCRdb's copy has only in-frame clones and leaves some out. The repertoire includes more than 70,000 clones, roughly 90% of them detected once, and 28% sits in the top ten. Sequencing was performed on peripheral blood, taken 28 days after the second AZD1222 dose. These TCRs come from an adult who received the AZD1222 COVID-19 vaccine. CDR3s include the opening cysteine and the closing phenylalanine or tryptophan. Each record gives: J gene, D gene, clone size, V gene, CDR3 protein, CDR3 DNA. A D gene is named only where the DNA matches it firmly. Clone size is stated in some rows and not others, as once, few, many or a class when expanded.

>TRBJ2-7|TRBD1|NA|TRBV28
CASSPSDRGRYEQYF
TGTGCCAGCAGTCCGTCAGACAGGGGGCGATACGAGCAGTACTTC
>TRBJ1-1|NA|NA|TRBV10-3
CAISELLKNTEAFF
TGTGCCATCAGTGAGCTGCTGAAGAACACTGAAGCTTTCTTT
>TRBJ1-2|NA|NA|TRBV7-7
CARSLRLGNGYTF
TGTGCTAGAAGTCTCAGGTTGGGGAACGGCTACACCTTC
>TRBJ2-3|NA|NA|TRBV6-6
CASSNLGDTQYF
TGTGCCAGCAGTAACCTGGGAGATACGCAGTATTTT
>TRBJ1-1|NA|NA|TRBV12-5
CASGLVPGARVTEAFF
TGTGCTAGTGGTTTGGTACCGGGGGCTAGGGTCACTGAAGCTTTCTTT
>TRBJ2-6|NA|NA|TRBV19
CASKVSSGANVLTF
TGTGCCAGTAAGGTCAGCTCTGGGGCCAACGTCCTGACTTTC
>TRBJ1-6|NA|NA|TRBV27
CASSFGRRSYNSPLHF
TGTGCCAGCAGTTTTGGGAGGAGATCCTATAATTCACCCCTCCACTTT
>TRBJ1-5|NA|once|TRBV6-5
CASSQVLVGNQPQHF
TGTGCCAGCAGTCAGGTATTGGTTGGCAATCAGCCCCAGCATTTT
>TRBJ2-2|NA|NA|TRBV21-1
CARRGLAFVTGELFF
TGTGCCCGGAGGGGACTAGCGTTTGTCACCGGGGAGCTGTTTTTT
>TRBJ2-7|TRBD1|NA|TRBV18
CASSGDTSGQGPHEQYF
TGTGCCAGCTCAGGGGACACGTCGGGACAGGGGCCCCACGAGCAGTACTTC
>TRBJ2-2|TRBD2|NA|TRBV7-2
CASSPWTSGTGELFF
TGTGCCAGCAGCCCGTGGACTAGCGGCACCGGGGAGCTGTTTTTT
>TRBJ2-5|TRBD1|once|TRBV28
CASSSSSGQGRLETQYF
TGTGCCAGCAGTTCTTCATCGGGACAGGGAAGGTTGGAGACCCAGTACTTC
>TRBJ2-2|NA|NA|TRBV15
CATSRGGTLPGELFF
TGTGCCACCAGCAGAGGGGGGACTCTCCCCGGGGAGCTGTTTTTT